This paragraph reports one T cell receptor beta chain. What it recognizes is unknown. Germline V CDR1 and CDR2: SNHLY, FYNNEI. The V gene end was trimmed by 6 bases and the J gene end by 6 bases; junction bases not matched to a gene: 5. The CDR3 extends over 14 amino acids. The data originate from a study of cytomegalovirus exposure and HLA in healthy donors. About the research overall: Falling in the Caucasian-associated ancestry cluster were approximately 84% of some 400 genotyped donors.

At sampling all donors were nominally healthy, likely with unrecorded immune exposures. Study results and limitations: Owing to their indistinguishability, certain V segments, notably TRBV6-2 and TRBV6-3, were excluded. For most subjects, TCR beta sequences were reported to predict HLA-A and HLA-B alleles with accuracy.

The PCR made use of 60 Vbeta and 13 Jbeta primers. The method was immunoSEQ multiplex PCR; TCRdb's version includes in-frame clones alone and lacks a portion of them. The sample includes fewer than 100,000 clones, less than 8% of them seen just once. Sequenced input: PBMCs. This sequence originates from a man aged 45-60 years in good health and CMV-seronegative. The chain couples TRBV2 to TRBJ2-2; TRBD1 matches 9 bases. CDR3 amino acids: CASRGTGLSGELFF. DNA for the CDR3: TGTGCCAGCAGAGGGACAGGGTTGTCCGGGGAGCTGTTTTTT.